This entry is about one TCR beta chain. In the source study's methods: Estimation of nucleated cell counts relied on the amplification of reference gene primers. The table came from immunoSEQ multiplex PCR; TCRdb's copy has only in-frame clones and leaves some out. V and J calls and clone size are as listed in that table; D and trimming were resolved from the DNA. The profile shows approximately 75,000 clones, roughly 84% of them singletons. CDR1 MNHNS and CDR2 SASEGT come from the germline V gene. V was pared by 2 bases and J by 4 bases, with 5 bases of the junction left unmatched. The CDR3 has 14 residues. The data derive from a study of blood T cell repertoires in COVID-19.

The sample was peripheral blood. This rearrangement joins TRBV6-1 to TRBJ2-7, with 7 bases aligning to TRBD1. The clonotype originates from a woman aged 50 to 60 with acute or convalescent COVID-19. In DNA form, the CDR3 reads TGTGCCAGCAGTGAAAGTGTCAGGGGGTACGAGCAGTACTTC. Encoded protein: CASSESVRGYEQYF.